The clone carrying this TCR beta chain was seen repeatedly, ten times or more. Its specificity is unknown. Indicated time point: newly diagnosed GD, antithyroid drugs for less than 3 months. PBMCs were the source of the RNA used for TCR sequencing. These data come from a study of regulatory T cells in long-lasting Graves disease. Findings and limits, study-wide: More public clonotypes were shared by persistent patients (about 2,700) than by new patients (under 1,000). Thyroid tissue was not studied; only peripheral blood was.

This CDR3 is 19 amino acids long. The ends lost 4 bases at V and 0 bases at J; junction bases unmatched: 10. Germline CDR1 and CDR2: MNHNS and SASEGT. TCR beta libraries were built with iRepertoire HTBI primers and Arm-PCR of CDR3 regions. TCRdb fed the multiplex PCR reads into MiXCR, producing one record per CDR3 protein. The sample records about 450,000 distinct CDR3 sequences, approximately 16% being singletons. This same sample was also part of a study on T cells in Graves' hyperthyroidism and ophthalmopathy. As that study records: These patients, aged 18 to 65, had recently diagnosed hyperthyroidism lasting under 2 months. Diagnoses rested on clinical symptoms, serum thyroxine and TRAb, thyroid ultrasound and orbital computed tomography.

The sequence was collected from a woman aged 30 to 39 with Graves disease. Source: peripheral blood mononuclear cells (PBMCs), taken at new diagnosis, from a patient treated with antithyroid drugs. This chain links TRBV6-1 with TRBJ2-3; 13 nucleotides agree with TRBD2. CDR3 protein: CASSAGGTSGTSSTDTQYF. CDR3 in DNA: TGTGCCAGCAGTGCTGGGGGGACTAGCGGGACGTCTAGCACAGATACGCAGTATTTT.